This T cell receptor beta chain was sequenced during a study of long-term antiretroviral therapy in people with HIV. On the study more broadly: Of all samples, the earliest predate the 2015 immediate-ART recommendation by about a decade.

This CDR3 is built from 16 residues. Trimming took off 0 bases at V and 8 bases at J, with 16 bases between the two ends. Germline V gene sequence: CDR1 MNHEY, CDR2 SVGAGI. Comment on this clone: Its target is not known.

Samples were assayed with immunoSEQ v3.0 at survey level. Here immunoSEQ multiplex PCR was the method, and the copy in TCRdb shows in-frame clones only, minus some. This table holds 30,000 to 40,000 clones, roughly 79% found once. Regarding the study as a whole: Investigators report no available data on ART adherence, viral resistance or therapy changes.

The clonotype originates from a man over 45 with HIV. The rearrangement links TRBV6-5 to TRBJ2-2, with a tentative D call TRBD2 (6 bases). This specimen was unsorted PBMCs, taken 3 years after starting antiretroviral therapy. The CDR3, as DNA: TGTGCCAGCAGTTACTCCGGGGGACCCGGGATTGGGGAGCTGTTTTTT. Protein product: CASSYSGGPGIGELFF.